This TCR beta chain is from a study of tumor-infiltrating lymphocytes in primary liver carcinoma. As for the study in general: Samples produced roughly 3.5 to 7.5 million productive TCRbeta reads, comparable across tissue types.

This clonotype was recorded at least ten times. This CDR3 spans 12 amino acids. Germline V gene data show CDR1 as KGHSH and CDR2 as LQKENI. V was trimmed by 3 bases and J by 2 bases, leaving 4 bases between them. Using a constant-region primer together with ProtoScript II reverse transcriptase, TCR beta cDNA was made from 500 ng of total RNA. ARM-PCR was slightly modified, and three nested multiplex PCR rounds with it gave rise to the TCR beta libraries. Rounds one and two of PCR, each of 9 to 11 cycles, were primed with TRBV1-TRBV30 forward primers and a C-beta reverse primer. Each CDR3 protein gets one entry after TCRdb re-called the multiplex PCR reads with MiXCR. The sample has 75,000 to 90,000 distinct CDR3 sequences, over 60% seen once. DNA and RNA were both co-extracted from approximately 22-30 mg of bulk tissue that had not been sorted. Subjects presented with primary liver carcinoma managed by surgical resection. More than 75% viable tumor cells made up every tumor sample.

The chain has TRBV18 and TRBJ1-1; D is unresolved. Source material: liver tumor tissue from sampling region 1. The subset was: tumor region T1, superior pole. This sequence originates from a man aged 35-49 years with primary liver carcinoma and hepatitis B virus infection. CDR3 bases: TGTGCCAGCTCACCGGACAACACTGAAGCTTTCTTT. This translates into CASSPDNTEAFF. The full variable domain, in which reference TRBV18 and TRBJ1-1 provide the parts outside the CDR3, is NAGVMQNPRHLVRRRGQEARLRCSPMKGHSHVYWYRQLPEEGLKFMVYLQKENIIDESGMPKERFSAEFPKEGPSILRIQQVVRGDSAAYFCASSPDNTEAFFGQGTRLTVV.